These 23 T cell receptor beta chains came from one sample sequenced in a study of blood T cells in healthy people across ages. With a J-beta primer mix and a sample-barcoded 5' primer, a second PCR ran about 7 to 12 cycles. TCRdb used MiXCR to reprocess the 5' RACE reads, holding one entry per CDR3 protein. The table lists about 540,000 distinct CDR3 sequences, nearly 25% of them singletons. These data were also reused for a study on T cells of mothers and their children.

The sequencing input was blood. The receptors were gathered from a boy younger than 18 in good health.

This clonotype has more than one count but fewer than ten. This chain joins TRBV7-2 and TRBJ2-1; 7 bases line up with TRBD1. This CDR3 spans 15 amino acids. CDR1 is SGHTA, CDR2 FQGNSA, per germline. J was trimmed by 1 base and V by 3 bases; bases with no gene match: 3. The CDR3 loop reads CASSFPGQSYNEQFF. The CDR3 DNA reads TGTGCCAGCAGCTTTCCGGGACAGTCCTACAATGAGCAGTTCTTC.

There are a few counts of this clonotype. The DNA for the CDR3 is TGTGCCAGCAGCCAAGATGAGACCGCACGAATGGGAAAACTGTTTTTT. It translates to CASSQDETARMGKLFF. The chain employs TRBV3-1 and TRBJ1-4; D unclear. V lost 0 bases, J lost 10 bases, and 18 bases lay in between. The length of the CDR3 is 16 residues. The V gene's germline CDR1 is LGHDT and CDR2 YNNKEL (reference sequence).

The chain uses TRBV7-9 and TRBJ1-1; TRBD1 is a possible D gene (5 bases). Trimming shortened V by 5 bases and J by 0 bases, and 13 bases separated the two germline ends. The CDR3 length is 15 residues. CDR1 and CDR2 (germline): SEHNR, FQNEAQ (reference sequence). CDR3 coding DNA: TGTGCCAGCAGCACTCCACAGGATCTGAACACTGAAGCTTTCTTT. Its translation: CASSTPQDLNTEAFF.

The sample holds a few counts of this clonotype. V is TRBV29-1 and J is TRBJ2-5; 7 bases fit TRBD1. The DNA end is more similar to TRBJ2-1, so the J call may be wrong. The CDR3 consists of 11 residues. Germline assignment: CDR1 SQVTM and CDR2 ANQGSEA. The CDR3 sequence: CSISSGGEQFF. For the CDR3, the DNA is TGCTCTATCTCCTCAGGGGGTGAGCAGTTCTTC.

There are many counts of this clonotype. The chain uses TRBV5-5 and TRBJ1-5; 11 bases are shared with TRBD1. With V trimmed by 0 bases and J by 7 bases, 6 bases remained unmatched. The CDR3 runs to 16 residues. Germline values: CDR1 SGHKS, CDR2 YYEKEE (reference sequence). The CDR3 loop is CASSLAGTGGGQPQHF. The DNA for the CDR3 is TGTGCCAGCAGCTTGGCGGGGACAGGGGGAGGACAGCCCCAGCATTTT.

The V gene is TRBV6-5, the J gene TRBJ2-7; tentative D call: TRBD1 (6 bases). There are 13 residues in the CDR3. CDR1 and CDR2 (germline): MNHEY, SVGAGI. Trimming removed 0 bases at V and 7 bases at J, with 10 bases between. CDR3 sequence reads: CASSYSRGREQYF. The CDR3 DNA reads as TGTGCCAGCAGTTACTCCAGGGGTCGAGAGCAGTACTTC.

The genes are TRBV12-3 or TRBV12-4 and TRBJ2-4, with 9 bases identical to TRBD1. This CDR3 contains 14 residues. V was pared by 4 bases and J by 8 bases, with 6 bases of the junction left unmatched. CDR3 in amino acids: CASSSTGGVDIQYF. As DNA, the CDR3 is TGTGCCAGCAGTTCGACAGGGGGGGTAGACATTCAGTACTTC.

Only a few counts were recorded for this clonotype. This sequence joins TRBV14 and TRBJ2-1, with 8 bases lining up with TRBD2. The assigned J gene may be wrong: the sequence end matches TRBJ2-7 better. Germline values: CDR1 SGHDN, CDR2 FVKESK. The CDR3 is made up of 15 amino acids. CDR3 nucleotide sequence: TGTGCCAGCAGCCAAGGCTCACTAGCGGCCTACGAGCAGTACTTC. It codes for CASSQGSLAAYEQYF.

This clonotype was counted at least ten times. V usage is TRBV2 and J usage is TRBJ1-2; 7 bases fit TRBD1. CDR3 size: 15 residues. Trimming cost V 5 bases and J 2 bases; bases outside gene matches: 8. CDR1 and CDR2 from the germline V gene are SNHLY and FYNNEI. CDR3 sequence: CASSYTGTANYGYTF. CDR3 DNA: TGTGCCAGCAGTTACACCGGGACAGCCAACTATGGCTACACCTTC.

This clonotype has more than one count but fewer than ten. J is TRBJ2-7 and V is TRBV20-1; 14 bases are shared with TRBD2. The CDR3 consists of 14 residues. Germline trimming cut 3 bases from V and 6 bases from J; bases unmatched to any gene: 4. Germline V gene data show CDR1 as DFQATT and CDR2 as SNEGSKA (reference sequence). The CDR3 nucleotides read TGCAGTGCTAGGGACGGGACTAGCGGGAGCGAGCAGTACTTC. Translated: CSARDGTSGSEQYF.

V and J are TRBV20-1 and TRBJ2-4, with 8 bases that match TRBD1. The V gene's germline CDR1 is DFQATT and CDR2 SNEGSKA (reference sequence). With V trimmed by 4 bases and J by 0 bases, 8 bases remained unmatched. CDR3 size: 16 residues. The CDR3 is CSANYGQGLAKNIQYF. The DNA of the CDR3 is TGCAGTGCTAACTATGGACAGGGCCTAGCCAAAAACATTCAGTACTTC.

This clonotype occurred many times. The genes are TRBV12-3 or TRBV12-4 and TRBJ2-7, with D unclear. V shed 2 bases and J shed 4 bases, with 6 bases lying between them. CDR3 length: 12 residues. Here the CDR3 reads CASSLMDYEQYF. CDR3 nucleotide sequence: TGTGCCAGCAGTTTAATGGATTACGAGCAGTACTTC.

CDR3 nucleotides: TGCGCCAGCAGGACCGGGCCGTTCACAGATACGCAGTATTTT. Its protein product is CASRTGPFTDTQYF. The chain combines TRBV4-1 with TRBJ2-3; no firm D call. Trimming pared 6 bases from V and 2 bases from J, leaving 12 bases between. This CDR3 region has 14 residues. CDR1 MGHRA and CDR2 YSYEKL come from the germline V gene.

This clonotype was seen more than once but under ten times. This chain links TRBV20-1 with TRBJ2-1, with 10 nucleotides matching TRBD2. The J segment lost 8 bases and the V segment lost 3 bases, leaving 13 bases of the junction unmatched. Germline V lookup: CDR1 DFQATT, CDR2 SNEGSKA (reference sequence). The CDR3 loop spans 16 amino acids. The CDR3: CSARGLARTINDEQFF. The DNA of the CDR3 is TGCAGTGCTAGGGGACTAGCGCGGACTATAAATGATGAGCAGTTCTTC.

This clonotype was observed a few times. The J gene is TRBJ1-6, the V gene TRBV6-5, with 9 positions matching TRBD1. The CDR3 totals 15 residues. Germline CDR1 is MNHEY and CDR2 is SVGAGI. The J segment lost 6 bases and the V segment lost 4 bases, leaving 4 bases of the junction unmatched. The CDR3 reads CASSWGDRANSPLHF. Written as DNA, the CDR3 is TGTGCCAGCAGTTGGGGGGACAGGGCTAATTCACCCCTCCACTTT.

Notes on this clonotype: A read error may produce the germline difference seen at one junction end. The V and J genes are TRBV13 and TRBJ2-2, with a weak D call TRBD1 (6 bases). CDR1 is PRHDT and CDR2 is FYEKMQ in the germline V gene (reference sequence). The CDR3 sequence is 15 residues long. CDR3 DNA: TGTGCCGGCAGCGTAAACTCCAGGGGTACCGGGGAGCTGTTTTTT. Residues: CAGSVNSRGTGELFF.

The count of this clonotype is one. CDR3 DNA sequence: TGTGCCACCAGCAGAGCGCTAGCGGGAGTCGCAGATACGCAGTATTTT. Protein: CATSRALAGVADTQYF. J is TRBJ2-3 and V is TRBV15; 10 nucleotides match TRBD2. The length of the CDR3 is 16 residues. With V trimmed by 1 base and J by 4 bases, 5 bases remained unmatched. Germline V lookup: CDR1 LNHNV, CDR2 YYDKDF (reference sequence). The whole variable domain, remainder taken from reference TRBV15 and TRBJ2-3, is DAMVIQNPRYQVTQFGKPVTLSCSQTLNHNVMYWYQQKSSQAPKLLFHYYDKDFNNEADTPDNFQSRRPNTSFCFLDIRSPGLGDTAMYLCATSRALAGVADTQYFGPGTRLTVL.

In this sample, this clonotype turned up a few times. The junction does not match germline at one end; this may be a read error. The rearrangement links TRBV18 to TRBJ1-4; no firm D call. Germline CDR1 is KGHSH and CDR2 is LQKENI. CDR3 length: 16 residues. CDR3: CVSSPFGRTTNEKLFF. The CDR3 DNA sequence: TGTGTCAGCTCACCTTTCGGCAGGACAACTAATGAAAAACTGTTTTTT.

The chain is built from TRBV28 and TRBJ1-2; no clear D. Germline values: CDR1 MDHEN, CDR2 SYDVKM. The CDR3 extends over 13 amino acids. The ends were cut back, 6 bases at V and 3 bases at J, with 11 bases in the middle. Here the CDR3 DNA reads TGTGCCAGCAGCCGGGTGTTTGACTATGGCTACACCTTC. It translates to CASSRVFDYGYTF.

This clonotype occurred many times. The chain carries TRBV28 and TRBJ1-2; 7 positions agree with TRBD1. The CDR3 is 14 residues long. With 7 bases clipped from V and 8 bases from J, the junction kept 13 bases outside the gene matches. Germline values: CDR1 MDHEN, CDR2 SYDVKM. This CDR3 is CASTFPDRADGYTF. CDR3 coding DNA: TGTGCCAGCACCTTTCCCGACAGGGCGGACGGCTACACCTTC.

This clonotype was observed a few times. This chain links TRBV3-1 with TRBJ2-7; D is perhaps TRBD1 (6 bases). The CDR3 length is 15 residues. V was trimmed by 1 base and J by 4 bases, leaving 14 bases between them. The V gene's germline CDR1 is LGHDT and CDR2 YNNKEL (reference sequence). CDR3 DNA sequence: TGTGCCAGCAGCCAAGTGGGGGCGATAGTGTACGAGCAGTACTTC. This codes for CASSQVGAIVYEQYF.

The table lists this clonotype with a few counts. V gene TRBV5-1 combines with J gene TRBJ2-3; the D gene is possibly TRBD1 (5 bases). Near its end, the DNA agrees better with TRBJ1-5, so the J call may be wrong. CDR3 size: 14 residues. Germline CDR1 and CDR2: SGHRS and YFSETQ. CDR3: CASSLVGAGDTQHF. The CDR3 DNA reads TGCGCCAGCAGCTTGGTAGGGGCGGGAGATACGCAGCATTTT.

The rearrangement uses TRBV29-1 and TRBJ2-1; D gene ambiguous. The CDR3 consists of 14 residues. The germline V gene encodes CDR1 SQVTM and CDR2 ANQGSEA. The V end lost 6 bases, the J end lost 2 bases, and 14 bases lay between the germline ends. In DNA form, the CDR3 reads TGCAGCGTCGCTTCGCGACTTACCTACAATGAGCAGTTCTTC. It translates to CSVASRLTYNEQFF.